The 18 T cell receptor beta chains presented below share a single source sample, sequenced in a study of Graves' ophthalmopathy and Graves' hyperthyroidism. Transcripts of RNA were the source for amplifying TCR beta CDR3 regions. First-round RT-PCR with HTBI primers preceded a second-round multiplex PCR. TCRdb re-analysed the multiplex PCR reads in MiXCR, keeping a single row per CDR3 protein. The sample consists of approximately 380,000 distinct CDR3 sequences, more than 20% of them appearing once. Sequencing was performed on peripheral blood. The receptor source for this set is a woman between 18 and 30 years old with stable Graves' hyperthyroidism.

The sample holds many counts of this clonotype. The chain couples TRBV7-9 to TRBJ2-7; the match to TRBD1 covers 11 bases. V shed 5 bases and J 5 bases; nucleotides not matched to a gene: 5. The CDR3 is made up of 14 amino acids. Germline V gene data show CDR1 as SEHNR and CDR2 as FQNEAQ (reference sequence). Here the CDR3 reads CASSTGTGGDEQYF. The CDR3 bases are TGTGCCAGCAGCACCGGGACAGGGGGGGACGAGCAGTACTTC.

The rearrangement uses TRBV28 and TRBJ2-7; either TRBD1 or TRBD2 may supply D (5 bases each). Trimming pared 6 bases from V and 6 bases from J, leaving 18 bases between. The CDR3 length is 14 residues. Germline-derived CDR1 and CDR2 are MDHEN and SYDVKM. The CDR3 here is CASRYSGPRGEQYF. The CDR3 coding sequence is TGTGCCAGCAGGTATTCCGGGCCGAGGGGCGAGCAGTACTTC.

Turning to this clonotype: Since a far larger clone is one base different, this is likely a read error. This chain connects TRBV7-9 to TRBJ1-2; unclear D gene. Germline CDR1 is SEHNR and CDR2 is FQNEAQ (reference sequence). The CDR3 has 12 residues. CDR3 in amino acids: CASSPSGYGYSF. In DNA, the CDR3 is TGTGCCAGCAGCCCCTCGGGGTATGGCTACTCCTTC.

This clonotype was found many times. The chain links TRBV5-1 to TRBJ2-5; no firm D call. There are 15 residues in the CDR3. V was shortened by 3 bases and J by 4 bases, with 16 bases between the two germline ends. Germline CDR1 reads SGHRS; CDR2 reads YFSETQ. CDR3 coding DNA: TGCGCCAGCAGCTGGGGTTTGACCCTGGGAGAGACCCAGTACTTC. Residues: CASSWGLTLGETQYF.

This clonotype was picked up many times. V is TRBV28 and J is TRBJ1-1; 7 positions match TRBD1. The CDR3 extends over 14 amino acids. The germline gives CDR1 MDHEN, CDR2 SYDVKM. V lost 5 bases, J lost 4 bases, and 7 bases stayed unmatched. DNA for the CDR3: TGTGCCAGCAGTGAGCAGGGGGAAGGCACTGAAGCTTTCTTT. This gives the protein CASSEQGEGTEAFF.

This clonotype has only a few counts. The V gene is TRBV2, the J gene TRBJ2-5; no clear D. The CDR3 loop spans 13 amino acids. V lost 4 bases and J lost 2, with 8 bases in between. Germline loops: CDR1 SNHLY, CDR2 FYNNEI. The CDR3 loop is CASSVEVQETQYF. The CDR3 DNA sequence: TGTGCCAGCAGTGTCGAGGTGCAAGAGACCCAGTACTTC.

This clonotype appeared many times. The genes are TRBV11-2 and TRBJ1-5, with D perhaps TRBD1 (6 bases). With 5 bases removed from V and 7 bases from J, the gap between germline ends came to 24 bases. The CDR3 has 17 amino acids. CDR1 is SGHAT, CDR2 FQNNGV, per germline. The CDR3 nucleotides read TGTGCCAGCAGCCGCAGGGACTTGGGGGGCCGGGACCAGCCCCAGCATTTT. Protein sequence: CASSRRDLGGRDQPQHF.

In this sample, this clonotype turned up many times. V is TRBV12-3 or TRBV12-4 and J is TRBJ2-2; no clear D. This CDR3 spans 18 amino acids. The ends were cut back, 6 bases at V and 1 base at J, with 21 bases in the middle. The CDR3 protein is CASRPWCLRTRNTGELFF. The DNA for the CDR3 is TGTGCCAGCAGACCCTGGTGCCTTAGGACCCGGAACACCGGGGAGCTGTTTTTT.

This clonotype was counted ten times or more. The chain couples TRBV30 to TRBJ1-2; TRBD1 matches 7 bases. Per germline, CDR1 GTSNPN and CDR2 SVGIG (reference sequence). CDR3 size: 13 residues. Trimming cost V 4 bases and J 2 bases; bases outside gene matches: 4. For the CDR3, the DNA is TGTGCCTGGAACCAACAGGGGAACTATGGCTACACCTTC. It encodes CAWNQQGNYGYTF. Full variable domain (rest looked up from reference TRBV30 and TRBJ1-2): SQTIHQWPATLVQPVGSPLSLECTVEGTSNPNLYWYRQAAGRGLQLLFYSVGIGQISSEVPQNLSASRPQDRQFILSSKKLLLSDSGFYLCAWNQQGNYGYTFGSGTRLTVV.

This clonotype was observed many times. The junction does not match germline at one end; this may be a read error. J is TRBJ1-2 and V is TRBV6-5; D gene unclear. The CDR3 sequence is 13 residues long. CDR1 is MNHEY, CDR2 SVGAGI, per germline. The CDR3 protein is CASSYRRLDGCTF. The CDR3 bases are TGTGCCAGCAGTTACCGCCGTCTCGATGGCTGCACCTTC.

The chain joins TRBV6-2 or TRBV6-3 to TRBJ1-2, with 8 bases identical to TRBD1. With V trimmed by 6 bases and J by 1 base, 7 bases remained unmatched. This CDR3 contains 15 residues. Germline assignment: CDR1 MNHEY and CDR2 SVGEGT. This CDR3 reads CASRQGASSNYGYTF. DNA of the CDR3: TGTGCCAGCAGGCAGGGGGCCTCAAGTAACTATGGCTACACCTTC.

This clonotype showed up many times. The chain recombines TRBV6-5 with TRBJ1-1, with D possibly TRBD1 on 6 matching bases. This CDR3 has 16 amino acids. The germline V gene has CDR1 MNHEY and CDR2 SVGAGI. Trimming took off 3 bases at V and 5 bases at J, with 19 bases between the two ends. DNA for the CDR3: TGTGCCAGCAGTTATTGGGGGGCAGGGCAGGGGACTGAAGCTTTCTTT. Translated: CASSYWGAGQGTEAFF.

This clonotype was counted a few times. The V and J genes are TRBV5-1 and TRBJ1-1, with 7 positions matching TRBD1. The CDR3 has 15 residues. The germline CDR1 and CDR2 sequences are SGHRS and YFSETQ. Trimming at V came to 0 bases and at J to 1 base, leaving 3 bases not matched to a gene. CDR3 in DNA: TGCGCCAGCAGCTTGGGAACAGGGGAGAACACTGAAGCTTTCTTT. Its translation is CASSLGTGENTEAFF.

This clonotype was counted many times. The chain joins TRBV20-1 to TRBJ1-5; tentative D call: TRBD1 (5 bases). The CDR3 sequence is 17 residues long. V was trimmed by 1 base and J by 0 bases, leaving 16 bases between them. Germline V gene lookup returns CDR1 DFQATT and CDR2 SNEGSKA (reference sequence). CDR3 coding DNA: TGCAGTGCTAGAGGGGCTTCGGGGCTTTCTAGCAATCAGCCCCAGCATTTT. The encoded protein is CSARGASGLSSNQPQHF.

The rearrangement links TRBV5-5 to TRBJ2-2; no definite D call. The germline CDR1 and CDR2 sequences are SGHKS and YYEKEE (reference sequence). Trimming shortened V by 0 bases and J by 2 bases, and 11 bases separated the two germline ends. This CDR3 region has 16 residues. The CDR3 DNA reads TGTGCCAGCAGCTTGGATTCGTCCGTTAACACCGGGGAGCTGTTTTTT. It specifies CASSLDSSVNTGELFF.

This clonotype was counted many times. CDR3 residues: CASSLWDNQETQYF. DNA for the CDR3: TGTGCCAGCAGTTTATGGGACAATCAAGAGACCCAGTACTTC. The V gene is TRBV28, the J gene TRBJ2-5; possibly TRBD1 for D (5 bases). This CDR3 has 14 residues. Germline V CDR1 and CDR2: MDHEN, SYDVKM. Trimming pared 0 bases from V and 2 bases from J, leaving 7 bases between. The full variable domain, rest sourced from reference TRBV28 and TRBJ2-5, is DVKVTQSSRYLVKRTGEKVFLECVQDMDHENMFWYRQDPGLGLRLIYFSYDVKMKEKGDIPEGYSVSREKKERFSLILESASTNQTSMYLCASSLWDNQETQYFGPGTRLLVL.

This clonotype came up many times. The chain links TRBV4-1 to TRBJ2-5, with 9 bases fitting TRBD2. The germline V gene encodes CDR1 MGHRA and CDR2 YSYEKL. V trimming: 1 base; J trimming: 2 bases; junction bases outside the gene matches: 11. The CDR3 totals 18 residues. CDR3 coding DNA: TGCGCCAGCAGCCAAGTATTGGCTAGCGGGGCTGGTCAAGAGACCCAGTACTTC. Amino acids: CASSQVLASGAGQETQYF.

This clonotype has at least ten counts. This chain joins TRBV11-2 and TRBJ2-7, with a weak D call TRBD2 (6 bases). This CDR3 has 14 amino acids. Trimming removed 1 base at V and 5 bases at J, with 12 bases between. The germline V gene has CDR1 SGHAT and CDR2 FQNNGV. CDR3 residues: CASSLGYAGNEQYF. For the CDR3, the DNA is TGTGCCAGCAGCTTAGGGTACGCGGGAAACGAGCAGTACTTC.